The 28 T cell receptor beta chains below were found in one sample sequenced in a study of OX40 agonist ivuxolimab in advanced cancers. Sequenced by immunoSEQ multiplex PCR; TCRdb stores in-frame clones only, minus some. The sample consists of tens of thousands of clones, around 87% of them appearing once. Sequenced here: CD4+ or CD8+ T cells sorted from blood, sampled in a trial of the OX40 agonist ivuxolimab. The receptors stem from an adult with an advanced solid tumor such as melanoma, head and neck, liver or kidney cancer.

The J gene is TRBJ2-5, the V gene TRBV9; the D gene is possibly TRBD1 (6 bases). V was pared by 4 bases and J by 2 bases, with 15 bases between. This CDR3 region has 15 residues. The germline V gene has CDR1 SGDLS and CDR2 YYNGEE. The CDR3 nucleotides are TGTGCCAGCAGCCCTTGGACAGCCCCTCAAGAGACCCAGTACTTC. It yields the protein CASSPWTAPQETQYF.

The chain joins TRBV19 to TRBJ2-2; TRBD2 matches 7 bases. The CDR3 covers 14 residues. The V gene's germline CDR1 is LNHDA and CDR2 SQIVND (reference sequence). V trimming: 5 bases; J trimming: 6 bases; junction bases outside the gene matches: 6. CDR3 coding DNA: TGTGCCAGTAGTCGGGGGGTTCGGGCCGGGGAGCTGTTTTTT. Its translation is CASSRGVRAGELFF.

The rearrangement uses TRBV5-1 and TRBJ2-7; TRBD1 is a possible D gene (5 bases). V lost 4 bases and J 4 bases, leaving 15 bases between the germline ends. Per germline, CDR1 SGHRS and CDR2 YFSETQ. CDR3 size: 14 residues. The CDR3 DNA sequence: TGCGCCAGCAGCCCAGAGTTCTCAGGGTACGAGCAGTACTTC. As protein: CASSPEFSGYEQYF.

The chain links TRBV29-1 to TRBJ1-1, with D unresolved. The V gene lost 4 bases and the J gene lost 7 bases, with 22 bases spanning the gap. This CDR3 is built from 15 residues. Germline V lookup: CDR1 SQVTM, CDR2 ANQGSEA. The CDR3: CSVALSMGQDREAFF. The CDR3 DNA sequence: TGCAGCGTTGCCCTCTCTATGGGTCAAGACCGTGAAGCTTTCTTT. Full variable domain (missing parts from reference TRBV29-1 and TRBJ1-1): SAVISQKPSRDICQRGTSLTIQCQVDSQVTMMFWYRQQPGQSLTLIATANQGSEATYESGFVIDKFPISRPNLTFSTLTVSNMSPEDSSIYLCSVALSMGQDREAFFGQGTRLTVV.

This clone was observed once. This sequence joins TRBV7-2 and TRBJ2-5; D assignment may be TRBD1 or TRBD2 (5 bases each). Germline assignment: CDR1 SGHTA and CDR2 FQGNSA. Trimming took off 7 bases at V and 5 bases at J, with 8 bases between the two ends. The CDR3 spans 11 residues. In DNA, the CDR3 is TGTGCCAGCACCGAGGGGGAGACCCAGTACTTC. It is translated as CASTEGETQYF.

This chain links TRBV27 with TRBJ2-1, with 15 bases matching TRBD2. From germline, CDR1 is MNHEY and CDR2 SMNVEV (reference sequence). J lost 2 bases, V lost 5 bases, and 7 bases had no gene match. This CDR3 is built from 18 residues. The CDR3 reads CASSGGLAGGSPYNEQFF. The DNA for the CDR3 is TGTGCCAGCAGTGGGGGACTAGCGGGAGGCTCCCCCTACAATGAGCAGTTCTTC.

V gene TRBV10-1 combines with J gene TRBJ1-4; no clear D gene. Germline assignment: CDR1 WNHNN and CDR2 SYGVQD (reference sequence). Trimming took off 2 bases at V and 7 bases at J, with 23 bases between the two ends. This CDR3 is 18 amino acids long. CDR3 bases: TGCGCCAGCAGTGAGGGAAGTCGCAGGTTCGGTGGAGGTGAAAAACTGTTTTTT. Translated: CASSEGSRRFGGGEKLFF.

The chain recombines TRBV7-2 with TRBJ2-7, with 11 bases matching TRBD2. CDR1 SGHTA and CDR2 FQGNSA come from the germline V gene. The CDR3 has 16 amino acids. Trimming took 1 base from V and 4 from J; bases not matched to a gene: 6. The CDR3 sequence is CASSLGLAGGIYEQYF. The CDR3, as DNA: TGTGCCAGCAGCTTAGGCCTAGCGGGGGGCATATACGAGCAGTACTTC.

The CDR3 sequence is CASSDLRGPVLTSGEYEQYF. The CDR3 DNA follows: TGCGCCAGCAGTGATTTGAGGGGGCCTGTCTTGACTAGCGGTGAATACGAGCAGTACTTC. The chain joins TRBV10-1 to TRBJ2-7; the match to TRBD2 covers 9 bases. Per the germline V gene, CDR1 is WNHNN and CDR2 is SYGVQD (reference sequence). The CDR3 runs to 20 residues. With 3 bases clipped from V and 4 bases from J, the junction kept 22 bases outside the gene matches.

This clone was detected only once. V and J are TRBV29-1 and TRBJ2-1; TRBD1 aligns across 8 bases. J was trimmed by 2 bases and V by 6 bases; bases with no gene match: 9. Germline CDR1 reads SQVTM; CDR2 reads ANQGSEA. This CDR3 comprises 15 residues. DNA of the CDR3: TGCAGCGTCGTTATTCAGGGGGCTACCTACAATGAGCAGTTCTTC. Translating it yields CSVVIQGATYNEQFF.

The rearrangement uses TRBV12-5 and TRBJ1-2; 8 positions agree with TRBD1. V lost 5 bases and J lost 4; bases outside the gene matches: 3. CDR1 and CDR2 (germline): LGHNT, FRNRAP. The CDR3 sequence is 13 residues long. Written as DNA, the CDR3 is TGTGCTAGTGGTCCAGGGGGCTTCTATGGCTACACCTTC. This gives the protein CASGPGGFYGYTF.

The V gene is TRBV28, the J gene TRBJ1-1; tentative D call: TRBD1 (5 bases). Per germline, CDR1 MDHEN and CDR2 SYDVKM. The CDR3 has 16 amino acids. Deletions cut 8 bases from V and 1 base from J, with 20 bases between. DNA for the CDR3: TGTGCCAGCTACAGATGGGCGGGGGGGTGGAACACTGAAGCTTTCTTT. Protein: CASYRWAGGWNTEAFF.

This chain links TRBV11-2 with TRBJ2-1; TRBD1 is a possible D gene (6 bases). Germline V gene data show CDR1 as SGHAT and CDR2 as FQNNGV. Trimming pared 4 bases from V and 0 bases from J, leaving 10 bases between. CDR3 length: 15 amino acids. The CDR3 sequence is CASSYTRGSYNEQFF. The DNA of the CDR3 is TGTGCCAGCAGCTATACCAGGGGCTCCTACAATGAGCAGTTCTTC. Full variable domain (missing parts from reference TRBV11-2 and TRBJ2-1): EAGVAQSPRYKIIEKRQSVAFWCNPISGHATLYWYQQILGQGPKLLIQFQNNGVVDDSQLPKDRFSAERLKGVDSTLKIQPAKLEDSAVYLCASSYTRGSYNEQFFGPGTRLTVL.

The DNA of the CDR3 is TGTGCCAGCAGCTTAGAGCGGCACTCCTACGAGCAGTACTTC. The encoded protein is CASSLERHSYEQYF. J is TRBJ2-7 and V is TRBV7-2, with TRBD2 as a possible D gene (5 bases). V lost 1 base to trimming and J lost 0 bases, with 7 bases between them. The CDR3 contains 14 residues. Germline V lookup: CDR1 SGHTA, CDR2 FQGNSA.

The chain links TRBV28 to TRBJ1-5; no clear D gene. The germline V gene has CDR1 MDHEN and CDR2 SYDVKM. Trimming removed 11 bases at V and 0 bases at J, with 11 bases between. This CDR3 region has 13 residues. This chain's CDR3 is CAGRTASNQPQHF. The CDR3 coding sequence is TGTGCCGGGCGAACAGCTAGCAATCAGCCCCAGCATTTT.

The chain is built from TRBV9 and TRBJ2-3; D is ambiguous. V was shortened by 2 bases and J by 3 bases, with 13 bases between the two germline ends. From germline, CDR1 is SGDLS and CDR2 YYNGEE. The CDR3 runs 15 residues. CDR3 sequence (DNA): TGTGCCAGCAGCGTGGAGACTCGACGTACAGATACGCAGTATTTT. It specifies CASSVETRRTDTQYF.

The chain joins TRBV18 to TRBJ2-5, with 7 bases aligning to TRBD2. CDR1 is KGHSH, CDR2 LQKENI, per germline. This CDR3 spans 14 amino acids. Trimming took 0 bases from V and 5 from J; bases not matched to a gene: 3. CDR3 protein: CASSPPGREETQYF. CDR3 nucleotide sequence: TGTGCCAGCTCACCACCGGGGCGGGAGGAGACCCAGTACTTC.

The chain is built from TRBV5-1 and TRBJ2-2; 10 bases align to TRBD1. The CDR3 covers 16 residues. Germline V gene data show CDR1 as SGHRS and CDR2 as YFSETQ. V gave up 6 bases and J gave up 5 bases; unmatched junction bases: 10. This CDR3 reads CASMRGTGARTGELFF. The CDR3, as DNA: TGCGCCAGCATGCGGGGGACAGGGGCGAGAACCGGGGAGCTGTTTTTT.

The chain employs TRBV27 and TRBJ2-3, with D unresolved. Trimming took off 4 bases at V and 0 bases at J, with 8 bases between the two ends. The CDR3 contains 14 residues. Germline lookup yields CDR1 MNHEY and CDR2 SMNVEV (reference sequence). The CDR3 region is CASSYKTSTDTQYF. The CDR3 nucleotides are TGTGCCAGCAGTTACAAAACTAGCACAGATACGCAGTATTTT.

V gene TRBV5-1 combines with J gene TRBJ2-5, with TRBD1 matching over 9 bases. The V segment lost 1 base and the J segment 5 bases; nucleotides outside the gene matches: 6. This CDR3 is 15 amino acids long. CDR1 and CDR2 (germline): SGHRS, YFSETQ. The CDR3 sequence is CASSLMGQGGETQYF. The DNA of the CDR3 is TGCGCCAGCAGCTTGATGGGACAGGGTGGGGAGACCCAGTACTTC.

The chain couples TRBV2 to TRBJ2-7; D may correspond to TRBD1 or TRBD2 (5 bases each). Per germline, CDR1 SNHLY and CDR2 FYNNEI. The V and J ends lost 11 bases and 0 bases respectively, with 14 bases between them. The CDR3 covers 13 residues. The CDR3 loop reads CAGTGTTSYEQYF. As DNA, the CDR3 is TGTGCCGGAACCGGGACCACCTCCTACGAGCAGTACTTC. The full variable domain, in which reference TRBV2 and TRBJ2-7 provide the parts outside the CDR3, is EPEVTQTPSHQVTQMGQEVILRCVPISNHLYFYWYRQILGQKVEFLVSFYNNEISEKSEIFDDQFSVERPDGSNFTLKIRSTKLEDSAMYFCAGTGTTSYEQYFGPGTRLTVT.

The V call is TRBV28, the J call TRBJ2-7, with 8 bases that match TRBD2. CDR3 length: 13 amino acids. Germline V gene data show CDR1 as MDHEN and CDR2 as SYDVKM. Trimming took 6 bases from V and 6 from J; bases not matched to a gene: 7. The CDR3: CASSPGLASEQYF. CDR3 nucleotides: TGTGCCAGCAGCCCTGGACTAGCCTCCGAGCAGTACTTC.

The chain recombines TRBV28 with TRBJ2-5; D possibly corresponds to TRBD2 (6 bases). This CDR3 region has 13 residues. Germline V gene sequence: CDR1 MDHEN, CDR2 SYDVKM. V lost 9 bases and J lost 5, with 16 bases in between. This chain's CDR3 is CASRGGAFETQYF. The CDR3 nucleotides read TGTGCCAGTAGGGGCGGGGCCTTTGAGACCCAGTACTTC.

The J gene is TRBJ1-5, the V gene TRBV5-8, with D hard to call. Germline loops: CDR1 SGHTS, CDR2 YDEGEE. Trimming stripped 4 bases from V and 9 bases from J, with 11 bases between. The length of the CDR3 is 12 residues. CDR3 region: CASSHRIGPQHF. The CDR3 coding sequence is TGTGCCAGCAGCCACCGCATAGGGCCCCAGCATTTT.

The CDR3 loop is CASIEPGGGGYTF. The CDR3 DNA is TGTGCCAGCATTGAACCAGGGGGAGGTGGCTACACCTTC. The V call is TRBV6-5, the J call TRBJ1-2, with TRBD1 identical over 7 bases. Losses at the gene ends were 7 bases for V and 7 bases for J; bases not matched to a gene: 9. Germline lookup yields CDR1 MNHEY and CDR2 SVGAGI. The CDR3 covers 13 residues.

DNA of the CDR3: TGTGCCAGCAGCCCCGGGACAGGGCCGGCCTATGGCTACACCTTC. Protein sequence: CASSPGTGPAYGYTF. The chain links TRBV7-3 to TRBJ1-2, with TRBD1 matching over 9 bases. The CDR3 is 15 residues long. Germline V CDR1 and CDR2: SGHTA, FQGTGA. V was clipped by 5 bases and J by 4 bases; unmatched bases: 8.

The J gene is TRBJ1-4, the V gene TRBV20-1; no reliable D call. Matching the DNA end better, TRBJ2-2 makes the J call doubtful. The CDR3 spans 11 residues. The germline V gene has CDR1 DFQATT and CDR2 SNEGSKA (reference sequence). The CDR3 is CSARDTRELFF. The CDR3 DNA follows: TGCAGTGCTAGAGATACACGGGAGCTGTTTTTT.

The chain couples TRBV6-5 to TRBJ2-5; the D is unclear. Germline CDR1 is MNHEY and CDR2 is SVGAGI. V was shortened by 8 bases and J by 4 bases, with 8 bases between the two germline ends. The CDR3 is made up of 11 amino acids. Here the CDR3 reads CASGILETQYF. The CDR3 nucleotides read TGTGCCAGCGGGATTTTAGAGACCCAGTACTTC.